A selection of T cell receptor beta chains follows, all from one sample in a study of pediatric ulcerative colitis. Produced via immunoSEQ multiplex PCR; TCRdb's table is partial and in-frame only. The sample holds tens of thousands of clones, roughly 72% seen once. Sequencing was carried out using gut tissue. The receptors derive from a boy younger than 18 with moderate ulcerative colitis. CDR3s include the opening cysteine and the closing phenylalanine or tryptophan. Each record gives: V gene, J gene, CDR3 protein.

>TRBV18|TRBJ2-2
CASSPSWREANTGELFF
>TRBV4-3|TRBJ1-1
CASSQAYEGEAFF
>TRBV18|TRBJ2-7
CASSQGPLYEQYF
>TRBV4-3|TRBJ2-3
CASSQGGRDSLGGDTQYF
>TRBV19|TRBJ2-4
CASKSGLKNIQYF
>TRBV4-2|TRBJ2-7
CASSQTMAGTYEQYF
>TRBV6-6|TRBJ2-2
CASSYFPGANTGELFF
>TRBV20-1|TRBJ1-2
CSATGGNGYTF
>TRBV5-4|TRBJ2-3
CASSLGLAGSDTQYF
>TRBV5-1|TRBJ1-1
CASRDSEGSTEAFF
>TRBV2|TRBJ2-4
CASNPGQGAGKNIQYF
>TRBV29-1|TRBJ2-5
CSVWGRIQGVRETQYF
>TRBV7-5|TRBJ2-7
CVRSLLYEQYF
>TRBV19|TRBJ2-2
CASTTSGATVGELFF